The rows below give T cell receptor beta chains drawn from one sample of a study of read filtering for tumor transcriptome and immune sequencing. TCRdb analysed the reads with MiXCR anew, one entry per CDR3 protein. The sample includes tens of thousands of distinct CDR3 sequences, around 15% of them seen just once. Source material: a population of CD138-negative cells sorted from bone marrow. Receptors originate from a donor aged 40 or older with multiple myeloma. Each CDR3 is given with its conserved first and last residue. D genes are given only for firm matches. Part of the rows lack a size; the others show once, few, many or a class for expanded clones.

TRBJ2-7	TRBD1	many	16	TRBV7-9	TGTGCCAGCAGCTTCTTTCCGGGACAGGGTTCCTACGAGCAGTACTTC	CASSFFPGQGSYEQYF
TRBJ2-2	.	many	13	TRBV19	TGTGCCAGTAGTACCCTTTACACCGGGGAGCTGTTTTTT	CASSTLYTGELFF
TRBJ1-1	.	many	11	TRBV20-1	TGCAGTGCTAGAGCCAGCGGTGAAGCTTTCTTT	CSARASGEAFF
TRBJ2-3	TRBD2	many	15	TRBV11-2	TGTGCCAGCAGCTTAGGACCCGGGGGGACAGATACGCAGTATTTT	CASSLGPGGTDTQYF
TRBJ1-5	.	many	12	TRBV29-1	TGCAGCGTGGGGGAGGGAAATCAGCCCCAGCATTTT	CSVGEGNQPQHF
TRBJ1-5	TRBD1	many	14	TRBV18	TGTGCCAGCTCACCGACAGGGGCGGGTCAGCCCCAGCATTTT	CASSPTGAGQPQHF
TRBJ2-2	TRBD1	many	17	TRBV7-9	TGTGCCAGCAGCTTCCCTGGACAGGGGGCGAACACCGGGGAGCTGTTTTTT	CASSFPGQGANTGELFF
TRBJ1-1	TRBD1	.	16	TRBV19	TGTGCCAGTAGCCGAAGCCGGACAGGGGAGCTCACTGAAGCTTTCTTT	CASSRSRTGELTEAFF
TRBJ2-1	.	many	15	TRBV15	TGTGCCACCAGCAAAAGAACTAGCTCCTACAATGAGCAGTTCTTC	CATSKRTSSYNEQFF
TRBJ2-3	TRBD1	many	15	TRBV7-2	TGTGCCAGCAGCCGACAGGGGGCTTCCGCAGATACGCAGTATTTT	CASSRQGASADTQYF
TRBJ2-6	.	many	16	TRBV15	TGTGCCACCAGCAGAGATTTGGGGTCTGGGGCCAACGTCCTGACTTTC	CATSRDLGSGANVLTF
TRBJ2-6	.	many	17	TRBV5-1	TGCGCCAGCAGCTTGGGCCCCAGGACCTCGGGGGCCAACGTCCTGACTTTC	CASSLGPRTSGANVLTF
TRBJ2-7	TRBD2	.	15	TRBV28	TGTGCCTGCAGGGCCGGGACTAGCGTTGCGTACGAGCAGTACTTC	CACRAGTSVAYEQYF
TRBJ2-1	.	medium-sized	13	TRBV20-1	TGCAGTGCTAAGGACTTCCGCACCAATGAGCAGTTCTTC	CSAKDFRTNEQFF
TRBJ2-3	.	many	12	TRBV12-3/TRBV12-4	TGTGCCAGCAGTGAAAAAACAGATACGCAGTATTTT	CASSEKTDTQYF
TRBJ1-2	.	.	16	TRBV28	TGTGCCAGCAGTCACCCTCCATTCCAAGGGGACTATGGCTACACCTTC	CASSHPPFQGDYGYTF
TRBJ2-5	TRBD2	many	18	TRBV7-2	TGTGCCAGCAGCTTATTATTTTCGGGACTAGCGGTCCAAGAGACCCAGTACTTC	CASSLLFSGLAVQETQYF
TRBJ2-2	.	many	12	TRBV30	TGTGCCTGGGAGGGAAACACCGGGGAGCTGTTTTTT	CAWEGNTGELFF
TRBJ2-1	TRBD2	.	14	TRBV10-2	TGCGCCAGCAGAGGGACTAGCGGTATGGATGAGCAGTTCTTC	CASRGTSGMDEQFF
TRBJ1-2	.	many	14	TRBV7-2	TGTGCCAGCAGTCCTGACATTACGAACTATGGCTACACCTTC	CASSPDITNYGYTF
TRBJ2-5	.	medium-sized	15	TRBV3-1	TGTGCCAGCAGCCAAGATTTCAGGGGGGTGGAGACCCAGTACTTC	CASSQDFRGVETQYF
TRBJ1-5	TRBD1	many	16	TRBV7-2	TGTGCCAGCAGCTTATTACAGGGGGCTAGCAATCAGCCCCAGCATTTT	CASSLLQGASNQPQHF
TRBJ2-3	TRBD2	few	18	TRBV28	TGTGCCAGCAGCCCGAGGGGACTAGCGCGGCCTAGCACAGATACGCAGTATTTT	CASSPRGLARPSTDTQYF